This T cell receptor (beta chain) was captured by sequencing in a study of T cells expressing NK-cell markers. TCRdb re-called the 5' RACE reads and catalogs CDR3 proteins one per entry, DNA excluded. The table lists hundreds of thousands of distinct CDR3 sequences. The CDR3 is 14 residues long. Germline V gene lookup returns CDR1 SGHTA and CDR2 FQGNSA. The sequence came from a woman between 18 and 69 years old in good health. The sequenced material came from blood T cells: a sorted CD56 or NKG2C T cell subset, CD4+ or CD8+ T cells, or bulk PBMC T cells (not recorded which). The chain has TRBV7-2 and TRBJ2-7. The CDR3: CASSSRVQFYEQYF.